This T cell receptor (beta chain) was captured by sequencing in a study of long-term antiretroviral therapy in people with HIV. Note on this clone: As yet, its antigen is unknown.

Study-level findings and limits: Transplant-donor-level diversity was not reached after ART, though diversity increased. Clonal expansions arising prior to ART prevailed in the repertoire at every time point.

Roughly 0.85-11 million cryopreserved PBMC were held in samples before DNA extraction. Samples were assayed with immunoSEQ v3.0 at survey level. In sequencing, about 40,000-50,000 T-cell genomes per sample were targeted. This table comes from immunoSEQ multiplex PCR, and its TCRdb copy is limited to in-frame clones, with some not included. The sample consists of about 28,000 clones, 70% to 90% of them appearing once. Germline loops: CDR1 GTSNPN, CDR2 SVGIG (reference sequence). This CDR3 contains 19 residues. The V and J ends lost 2 bases and 5 bases respectively, with 27 bases between them. Sequences were derived from unsorted PBMCs, sampled 0.5 years after starting antiretroviral therapy. The V and J genes are TRBV30 and TRBJ2-2; D uncertain. The TCR sequence derives from a woman aged 18 to 35 with HIV. The CDR3 region is CAWSNRSPPPDNQTGELFF. DNA of the CDR3: TGTGCCTGGAGTAACCGAAGCCCCCCCCCAGATAACCAAACCGGGGAGCTGTTTTTT.